Sequencing of this TCR beta chain was carried out in a study of blood T cells in healthy people across ages. Germline CDR1 is SGHTA and CDR2 is FQGNSA. V lost 6 bases to trimming and J lost 4 bases, with 22 bases between them. The CDR3 totals 17 residues. A second PCR, run for about 6 to 11 cycles, used a sample-barcoded 5' primer plus a J-beta primer mix. Each CDR3 protein gets one entry after TCRdb re-called the 5' RACE reads with MiXCR. The sample shows about 1,800,000 distinct CDR3 sequences, 28% of them seen only once. A word on this clonotype: Its antigen remains unidentified.

Study findings and constraints: Age advanced and TCR beta diversity per million T cells fell, roughly linearly.

This chain connects TRBV7-2 to TRBJ2-1, with a weak D call TRBD2 (6 bases). Sequenced input: blood. This clonotype originated in a woman younger than 45 in good health. The CDR3, as DNA: TGTGCCAGCAGTCGAACCTCTAGCGTCAGAGGGTACAATGAGCAGTTCTTC. Its translation is CASSRTSSVRGYNEQFF.